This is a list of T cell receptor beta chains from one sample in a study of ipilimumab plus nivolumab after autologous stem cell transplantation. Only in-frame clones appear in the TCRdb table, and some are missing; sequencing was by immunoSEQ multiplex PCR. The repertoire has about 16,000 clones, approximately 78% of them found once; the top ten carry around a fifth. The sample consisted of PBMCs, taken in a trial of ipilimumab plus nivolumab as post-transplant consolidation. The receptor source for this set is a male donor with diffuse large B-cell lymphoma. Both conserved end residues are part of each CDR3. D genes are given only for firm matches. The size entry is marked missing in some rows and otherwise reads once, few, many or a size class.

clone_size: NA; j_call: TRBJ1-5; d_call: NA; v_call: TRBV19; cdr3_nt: TGTGCCAGTCGATCCGTGTATCAGGGTATCAATCAGCCCCAGCATTTT; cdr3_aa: CASRSVYQGINQPQHF
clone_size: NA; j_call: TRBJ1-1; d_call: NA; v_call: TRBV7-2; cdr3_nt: TGTGCCAGCAGCTTAATCTACATGAACACTGAAGCTTTCTTT; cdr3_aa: CASSLIYMNTEAFF
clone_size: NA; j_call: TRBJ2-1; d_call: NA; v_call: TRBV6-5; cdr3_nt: TGTGCCAGCAGTTTACCCCCCAGCAGGTCGGGGAATGAGCAGTTCTTC; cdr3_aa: CASSLPPSRSGNEQFF
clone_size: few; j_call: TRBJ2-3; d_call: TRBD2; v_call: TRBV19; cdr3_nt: TGTGCCAGTAGTATGGGGACTAGCGGGAGTTTGAGGTCAGATACGCAGTATTTT; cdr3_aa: CASSMGTSGSLRSDTQYF
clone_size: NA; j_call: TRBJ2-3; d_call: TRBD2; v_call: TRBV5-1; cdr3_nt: TGCGCCAGCAGCGGAGGGACTAGCGGGAGGGCGACAGATACGCAGTATTTT; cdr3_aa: CASSGGTSGRATDTQYF
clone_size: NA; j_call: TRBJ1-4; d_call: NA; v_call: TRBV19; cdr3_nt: TGTGCCAGTAGTATGGTGCCTAATGAAAAACTGTTTTTT; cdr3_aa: CASSMVPNEKLFF
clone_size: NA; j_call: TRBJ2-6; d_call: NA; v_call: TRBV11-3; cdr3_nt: TGTGCCAGCAGCCAGTCTCACAGGTCCGCCGGGGCCAACGTCCTGACTTTC; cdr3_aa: CASSQSHRSAGANVLTF
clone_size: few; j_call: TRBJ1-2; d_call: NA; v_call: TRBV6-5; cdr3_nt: TGTGCCAGCAGTTACCGACCGACAGCACCCTATGGCTACACCTTC; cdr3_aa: CASSYRPTAPYGYTF
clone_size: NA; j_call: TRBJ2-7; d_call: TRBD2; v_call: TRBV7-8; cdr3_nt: TGTGCCAGCCCTAGGGCTAGCGGAACCTACGAGCAGTACTTC; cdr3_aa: CASPRASGTYEQYF
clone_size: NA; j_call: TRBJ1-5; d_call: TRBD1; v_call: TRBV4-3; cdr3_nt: TGCGCCAGCAGCCAAGAAGGGGGCAACACCCCCCAGCATTTT; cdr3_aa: CASSQEGGNTPQHF
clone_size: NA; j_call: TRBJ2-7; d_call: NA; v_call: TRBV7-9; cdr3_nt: TGTGCCAGCAGCTTAGCCAGGTCCTTTATTACCTACGAGCAGTACTTC; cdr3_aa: CASSLARSFITYEQYF
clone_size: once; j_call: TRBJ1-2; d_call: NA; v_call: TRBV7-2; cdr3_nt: TGTGCCAGCAGCCTGATGGACAGTGTCGGTGGCTACACCTTC; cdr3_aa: CASSLMDSVGGYTF
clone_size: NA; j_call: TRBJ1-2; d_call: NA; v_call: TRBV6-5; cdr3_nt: TGTGCCAGCAGTTACTGGGGCGGCTATGGCTACACCTTC; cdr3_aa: CASSYWGGYGYTF
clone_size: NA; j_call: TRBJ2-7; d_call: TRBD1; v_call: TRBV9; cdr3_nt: TGTGCCAGCAGCGTAGGGACAGGGGGCTCCTACGAGCAGTACTTC; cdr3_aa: CASSVGTGGSYEQYF
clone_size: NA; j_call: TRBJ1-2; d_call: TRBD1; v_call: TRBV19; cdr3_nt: TGTGCCAGTAGTATATCCCGGACAGGGGTTGGCTACACCTTC; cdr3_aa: CASSISRTGVGYTF
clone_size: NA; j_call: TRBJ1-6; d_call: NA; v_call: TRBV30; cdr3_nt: TGTGCCTGGAGTGTAATCGGTACAGTTAATTCACCCCTCCACTTT; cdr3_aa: CAWSVIGTVNSPLHF
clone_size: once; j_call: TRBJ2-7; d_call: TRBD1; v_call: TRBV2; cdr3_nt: TGTGCCAGCAGAAGACCGGGACAGGGATCTACGTTGCAGTACTTC; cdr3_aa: CASRRPGQGSTLQYF
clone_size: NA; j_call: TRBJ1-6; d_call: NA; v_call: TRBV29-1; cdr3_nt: TGCAGCGTTGCACGGGACGGGAATTCACCCCTCCACTTT; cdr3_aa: CSVARDGNSPLHF
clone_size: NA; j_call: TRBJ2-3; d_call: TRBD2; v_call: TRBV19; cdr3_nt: TGTGCCAGTAGTATAGATTCTTGGGTTCCGACTAGCGGGTACACAGATACGCAGTATTTT; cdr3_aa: CASSIDSWVPTSGYTDTQYF
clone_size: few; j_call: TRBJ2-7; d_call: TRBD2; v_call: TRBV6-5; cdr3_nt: TGTGCCAGCAGTTACGCGGGGGGCCGGGGCGAGCAGTACTTC; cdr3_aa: CASSYAGGRGEQYF
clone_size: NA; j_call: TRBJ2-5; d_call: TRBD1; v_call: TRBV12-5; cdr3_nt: TGTGCTAGTGGTTTGGACGACAGGGGAGGAGAGACCCAGTACTTC; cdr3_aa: CASGLDDRGGETQYF
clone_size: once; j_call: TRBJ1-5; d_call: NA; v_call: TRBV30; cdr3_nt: TGTGCCTGGAATCAAGGGCTCAATCAGCCCCAGCATTTT; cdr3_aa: CAWNQGLNQPQHF
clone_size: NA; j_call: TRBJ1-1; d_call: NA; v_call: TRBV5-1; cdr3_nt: TGCGCCAGCAGCTATGGAGATACGGGGACTGAAGCTTTCTTT; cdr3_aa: CASSYGDTGTEAFF
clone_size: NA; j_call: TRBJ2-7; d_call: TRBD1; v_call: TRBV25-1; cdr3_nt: TGTGCCAGCTCTCCCTATCCGGGGACAGGGGTCGAGCAGTACTTC; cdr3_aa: CASSPYPGTGVEQYF
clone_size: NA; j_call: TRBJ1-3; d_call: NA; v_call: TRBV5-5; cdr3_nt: TGTGCCAGCGCTCAGGGTACAAGTGGAAACACCATATATTTT; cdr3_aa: CASAQGTSGNTIYF
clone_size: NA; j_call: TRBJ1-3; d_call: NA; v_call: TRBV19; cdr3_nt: TGTGCCAGTACGACTCCAAGCTCTGGAAACACCATATATTTT; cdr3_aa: CASTTPSSGNTIYF
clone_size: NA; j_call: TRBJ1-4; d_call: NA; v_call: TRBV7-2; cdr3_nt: TGTGCCAGCAGCCATGGACGGTCTAATGAAAAACTGTTTTTT; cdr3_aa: CASSHGRSNEKLFF
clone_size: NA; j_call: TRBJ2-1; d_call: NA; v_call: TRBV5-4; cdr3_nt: TGTGCCAGCAGCTTGGACCCGTTGGGGTGGGAGCAGTTCTTC; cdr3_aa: CASSLDPLGWEQFF
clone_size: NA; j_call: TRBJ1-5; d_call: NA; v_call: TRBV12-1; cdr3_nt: TGTGCCAGCAGCTTTGCGACAGGGGTCCAGCCCCAGCATTTT; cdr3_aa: CASSFATGVQPQHF
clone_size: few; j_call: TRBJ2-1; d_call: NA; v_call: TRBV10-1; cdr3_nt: TGCGCCAGCAGTCTATTGGACAGTGGGGTGAAGTTCTTC; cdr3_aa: CASSLLDSGVKFF
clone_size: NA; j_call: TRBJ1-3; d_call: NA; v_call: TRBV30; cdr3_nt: TGTGCCTGGAGTGTGACGGGGGGCGCTGGAAACACCATATATTTT; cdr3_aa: CAWSVTGGAGNTIYF
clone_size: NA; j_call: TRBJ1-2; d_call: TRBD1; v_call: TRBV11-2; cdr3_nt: TGTGCCAGCAGCTTAGTAGGGCGTGGGGTAGGGGGCGCCACCTTC; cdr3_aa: CASSLVGRGVGGATF
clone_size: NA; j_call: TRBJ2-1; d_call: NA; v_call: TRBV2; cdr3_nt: TGTGCCAGCAGTGAAGGGTGGGGTGAGCAGTTCTTC; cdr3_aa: CASSEGWGEQFF
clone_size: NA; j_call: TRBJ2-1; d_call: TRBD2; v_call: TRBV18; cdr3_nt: TGTGCCAGCTCACCTGGCAGCGGGGGGGCAGGCAGGTCCTACAATGAGCAGTTCTTC; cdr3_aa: CASSPGSGGAGRSYNEQFF